This T cell receptor beta chain was documented in a study of blood T cell repertoires in COVID-19. For the study at large: PBMCs, B-cell-depleted T cells, or T cells were the source of the cDNA or gDNA that made up the material.

Germline CDR1 is SGDLS and CDR2 is YYNGEE. V gave up 2 bases and J gave up 4 bases, with 15 bases separating them. The CDR3 is made up of 16 amino acids. Residents of 20 to 25 US areas, aged about 18 to 95 years, made up the participants. Cohort assignment relied on participant-reported clinical history. As processed by the authors: Amplification of reference gene primers provided the estimated nucleated cell counts. TCRdb's table, derived via immunoSEQ multiplex PCR, lists solely in-frame clones and lacks some. The V and J calls and clone size are taken from that table; D and trimming were inferred from the DNA. The sample consists of fewer than 250,000 clones, around 90% of them appearing once.

The rearrangement links TRBV9 to TRBJ2-2; tentative D call: TRBD1 (7 bases). This TCR came from a woman between 25 and 40 years old with acute COVID-19. The sample was PBMCs or T cells enriched from blood (not recorded which). The CDR3 DNA reads as TGTGCCAGCAGCGTTGGGGGGACAGATACCACCGGGGAGCTGTTTTTT. Translation: CASSVGGTDTTGELFF.